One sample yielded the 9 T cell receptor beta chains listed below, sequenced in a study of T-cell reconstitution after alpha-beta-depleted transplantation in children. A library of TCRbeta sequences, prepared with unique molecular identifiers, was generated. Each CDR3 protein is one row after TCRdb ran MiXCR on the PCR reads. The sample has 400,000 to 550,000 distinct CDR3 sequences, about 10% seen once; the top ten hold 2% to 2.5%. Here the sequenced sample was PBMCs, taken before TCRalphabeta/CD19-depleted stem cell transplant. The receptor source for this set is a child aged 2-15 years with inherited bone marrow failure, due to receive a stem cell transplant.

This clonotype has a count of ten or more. This CDR3 reads CASSHPDRGETQYF. The CDR3 region has the DNA TGTGCCAGCAGCCATCCGGACAGGGGAGAGACCCAGTACTTC. The chain has TRBV5-6 and TRBJ2-5, with 9 bases matching TRBD1. The CDR3 contains 14 residues. The germline V gene encodes CDR1 SGHDT and CDR2 YYEEEE. J was trimmed by 4 bases and V by 4 bases; bases with no gene match: 5.

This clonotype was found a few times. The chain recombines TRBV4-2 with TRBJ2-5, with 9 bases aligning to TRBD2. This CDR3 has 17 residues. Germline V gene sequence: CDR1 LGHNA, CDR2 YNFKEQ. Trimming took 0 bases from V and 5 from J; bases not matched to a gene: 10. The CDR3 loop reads CASSQDTGSGSWETQYF. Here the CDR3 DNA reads TGTGCCAGCAGCCAAGATACGGGTAGCGGGAGCTGGGAGACCCAGTACTTC.

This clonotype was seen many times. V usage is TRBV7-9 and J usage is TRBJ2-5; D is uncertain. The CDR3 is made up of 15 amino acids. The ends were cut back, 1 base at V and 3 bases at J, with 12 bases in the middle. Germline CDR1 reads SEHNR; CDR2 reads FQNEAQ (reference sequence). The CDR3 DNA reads TGTGCCAGCAGCTTAGGATTCGGGCAGAAAGAGACCCAGTACTTC. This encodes CASSLGFGQKETQYF.

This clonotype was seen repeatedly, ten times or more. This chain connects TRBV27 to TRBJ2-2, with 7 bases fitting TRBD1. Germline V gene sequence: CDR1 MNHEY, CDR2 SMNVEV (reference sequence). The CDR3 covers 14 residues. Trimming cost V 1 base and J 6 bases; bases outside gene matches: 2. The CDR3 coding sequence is TGTGCCAGCAGTTTATACCAGGGGGCCGGGGAGCTGTTTTTT. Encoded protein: CASSLYQGAGELFF.

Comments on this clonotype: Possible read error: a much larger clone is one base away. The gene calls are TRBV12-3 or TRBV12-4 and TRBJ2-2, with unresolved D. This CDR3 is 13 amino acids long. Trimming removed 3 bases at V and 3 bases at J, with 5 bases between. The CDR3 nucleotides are TGTGCCAGCAGTTTGTGGGACACCGGGGAGCTGTTTTTT. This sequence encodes CASSLWDTGELFF.

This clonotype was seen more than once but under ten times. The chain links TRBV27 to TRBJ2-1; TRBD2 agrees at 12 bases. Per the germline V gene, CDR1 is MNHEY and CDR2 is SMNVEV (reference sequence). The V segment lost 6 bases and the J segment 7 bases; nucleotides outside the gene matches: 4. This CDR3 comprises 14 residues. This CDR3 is CASSTSGRHNEQFF. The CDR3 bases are TGTGCCAGCAGCACTAGCGGGAGGCATAATGAGCAGTTCTTC.

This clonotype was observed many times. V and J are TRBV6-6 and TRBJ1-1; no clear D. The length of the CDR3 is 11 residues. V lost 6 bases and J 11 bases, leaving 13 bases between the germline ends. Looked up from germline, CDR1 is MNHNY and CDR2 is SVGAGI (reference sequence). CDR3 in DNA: TGTGCCAGCAGCCCCGGGTTGGAGGCTTTCTTT. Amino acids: CASSPGLEAFF.

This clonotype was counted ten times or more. The CDR3 DNA reads as TGCGCCAGCAGCCAGAGGACTGAGTACAATGAGCAGTTCTTC. Protein product: CASSQRTEYNEQFF. The chain employs TRBV4-1 and TRBJ2-1; tentative D call: TRBD2 (5 bases). Germline CDR1 and CDR2: MGHRA and YSYEKL. With 3 bases removed from V and 4 bases from J, the gap between germline ends came to 10 bases. The CDR3 runs to 14 residues.

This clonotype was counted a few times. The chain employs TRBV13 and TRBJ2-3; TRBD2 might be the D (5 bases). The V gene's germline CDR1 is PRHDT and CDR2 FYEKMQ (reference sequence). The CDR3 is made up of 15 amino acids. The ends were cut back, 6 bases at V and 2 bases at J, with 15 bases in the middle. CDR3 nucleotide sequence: TGTGCCAGCAGTGCGGCTAGCCCTATCACAGATACGCAGTATTTT. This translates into CASSAASPITDTQYF.